This is a list of T cell receptor beta chains from one sample in a study of T cells in Graves' hyperthyroidism and ophthalmopathy. TCRdb reprocessed the multiplex PCR reads with MiXCR, giving one entry per CDR3 protein. The data contain roughly 500,000 distinct CDR3 sequences, 40% to 55% of them singletons. The material sequenced was peripheral blood or thyroid tissue (not recorded which). The source of these receptors is an adult woman with Graves' disease, either hyperthyroidism or ophthalmopathy (not recorded which). Each CDR3 is given with its conserved first and last residue. Fields, in order: V gene, D gene, clone size, J gene, CDR3 protein. A D gene is named only where the DNA matches it firmly. For some rows the clone size is stated as once, few or many, or as a class when expanded; others skip it.

>TRBV29-1|-|-|TRBJ1-2
CSVEASADSLYGYTF
>TRBV12-3/TRBV12-4|TRBD1|-|TRBJ2-5
CAISPMTGGDGQETQYF
>TRBV7-9|-|once|TRBJ1-5
CASSRGGRGQPQHF
>TRBV4-1|-|once|TRBJ1-2
CASSLDSQANYGYTF
>TRBV10-3|-|many|TRBJ2-7
CAISPSGLSIGEQYF
>TRBV11-2|TRBD1|many|TRBJ2-7
CASSLGGDRASYEQYF
>TRBV20-1|-|many|TRBJ2-7
CSAREQGVRDYSYEQYF
>TRBV19|TRBD1|many|TRBJ2-7
CASSPGTATYEQYF
>TRBV28|-|-|TRBJ2-2
CASSFVPNTGELFF
>TRBV2|TRBD2|many|TRBJ2-5
CASSSGLAGGPGETQYF
>TRBV29-1|-|many|TRBJ1-4
CSVRRDNEKLFF
>TRBV10-3|TRBD1|once|TRBJ1-2
CAISASQGQGSNYGYTF